This TCR beta chain was captured by sequencing in a study of cytomegalovirus exposure and HLA in healthy donors. The primer mix had 60 Vbeta and 13 Jbeta primers. Method: immunoSEQ multiplex PCR; TCRdb's copy keeps in-frame clones and lacks some. The table records 150,000 to 200,000 clones, approximately 80% of them present only once. Trimming left V 2 bases short and J 0 bases short, with 9 bases between. The germline V gene has CDR1 GTSNPN and CDR2 SVGIG (reference sequence). CDR3 size: 14 residues. The sequencing sample was made of PBMCs. This receptor was taken from a woman aged 45-65 years in good health and CMV-seronegative. This rearrangement joins TRBV30 to TRBJ2-3, with a possible D match to TRBD2 (6 bases). This CDR3 is CAWSRGTSTDTQYF. The CDR3 DNA reads TGTGCCTGGAGTCGGGGGACTAGCACAGATACGCAGTATTTT.